These 27 T cell receptor beta chains came from one sample sequenced in a study of T cell responses to AZD1222 COVID-19 vaccine listed by TCRdb under 2021. This specimen's time point label, interpreted: baseline before first vaccination. The label giving this sample's treatment or condition can be read as: meningococcal conjugate vaccine given as trial control. Libraries were prepared through the immunoSEQ multiplex PCR assay. Here the immuneACCESS table is served through TCRdb, limited to in-frame sequences with V and J called. Missing clones are a known gap in these copies; in checked studies unresolved V genes cover under half, and the rest lacks a known reason. Within this sample are approximately 220,000 clones, with 93% of them counted one time only. The biggest ten clones account for more than 0.8% of the sample. The sample consisted of peripheral blood, taken on day 0 of MenACWY control vaccination. The receptor source for this set is an adult in good health.

This chain uses TRBV23-1 with TRBJ1-5; D remains ambiguous. TRBV23-1 is an open reading frame whose function is uncertain. The V end was cut by 8 bases, the J end by 4 bases, with 18 bases between. The CDR3 sequence is 15 residues long. The CDR3 protein is CASEWARRLNQPQHF. The CDR3 region has the DNA TGCGCCAGCGAATGGGCCCGCCGGCTGAATCAGCCCCAGCATTTT.

This chain joins TRBV12-1 and TRBJ2-7. TRBV12-1 is deemed a pseudogene. This CDR3 is 14 amino acids long. The CDR3 here is CASSSGPILYEQYF. The CDR3 coding sequence is TGTGCCAGCAGCTCGGGGCCTATCCTATACGAGCAGTACTTC.

The gene calls are TRBV4-3 and TRBJ1-4, with TRBD1 as a possible D gene (5 bases). This CDR3 region has 14 residues. From germline, CDR1 is LGHNA and CDR2 YSLEER. The V end lost 4 bases, the J end lost 5 bases, and 11 bases lay between the germline ends. In DNA, the CDR3 is TGCGCCAGCAGCCCTCGGGGGAAAAATGAAAAACTGTTTTTT. Its translation is CASSPRGKNEKLFF.

The chain recombines TRBV2 with TRBJ1-5; D is uncertain. Trimming left V 4 bases short and J 5 bases short, with 6 bases between. Germline assignment: CDR1 SNHLY and CDR2 FYNNEI. The CDR3 runs 12 residues. CDR3 bases: TGTGCCAGCAGTGCTGACGATCAGCCCCAGCATTTT. Translated: CASSADDQPQHF.

This sequence joins TRBV21-1 and TRBJ2-7; the D call of TRBD2 is as the table states it, not checked on the DNA. TRBV21-1 corresponds to a pseudogene. The CDR3 is 17 residues long. The CDR3 sequence is CASSHLRGGGNPYEQYF. The CDR3 DNA reads TGTGCCAGCAGCCACCTTCGCGGCGGGGGGAATCCCTACGAGCAGTACTTC.

The chain is built from TRBV2 and TRBJ2-4; D might be TRBD2 (6 bases). The CDR3 loop spans 14 amino acids. Per the germline V gene, CDR1 is SNHLY and CDR2 is FYNNEI. Trimming took off 4 bases at V and 3 bases at J, with 10 bases between the two ends. The CDR3 loop is CASSASDGKNIQYF. In DNA, the CDR3 is TGTGCCAGCAGTGCTAGCGATGGCAAAAACATTCAGTACTTC.

The chain recombines TRBV16 with TRBJ1-2; D is unclear. CDR3 length: 15 amino acids. Between the trimmed V and J ends, which lost 4 bases and 8 bases, there was a span of 20 bases. Germline CDR1 and CDR2: KGHSY and FQNENV. The CDR3 spells CASSPGVGFALGYTF. CDR3 nucleotide sequence: TGTGCCAGCAGCCCCGGAGTGGGTTTCGCCTTGGGCTACACCTTC.

This clone was counted a few times. This rearrangement joins TRBV1 to TRBJ1-3; TRBD1 reflects the table's D call only, with no check against the DNA. TRBV1 is annotated as a pseudogene. This CDR3 region has 16 residues. The CDR3 DNA follows: TGCACCAGCAGCCAGTTTATGGACAGGGAGGGAAACACCATATATTTT. Its translation: CTSSQFMDREGNTIYF.

This clone was observed a single time. This chain joins TRBV7-6 and TRBJ1-2; tentative D call: TRBD1 (5 bases). The CDR3 loop spans 15 amino acids. Trimming removed 4 bases at V and 2 bases at J, with 14 bases between. Germline V gene data show CDR1 as SGHVS and CDR2 as FNYEAQ. Here the CDR3 reads CASSSNLRGNYGYTF. CDR3 in DNA: TGTGCCAGCAGCTCAAACCTTCGGGGGAACTATGGCTACACCTTC.

The rearrangement joins TRBV4-3 to TRBJ1-4; maybe TRBD1 (5 bases). The CDR3 runs to 14 residues. Germline V gene sequence: CDR1 LGHNA, CDR2 YSLEER. Trimming left V 4 bases short and J 7 bases short, with 13 bases between. The CDR3 DNA sequence: TGCGCCAGCAGCCTCGACAGTATTGGTGAAAAACTGTTTTTT. It specifies CASSLDSIGEKLFF.

The chain employs TRBV6-2 or TRBV6-3 and TRBJ2-7; 7 bases line up with TRBD1. The CDR3 loop spans 16 amino acids. Germline V lookup: CDR1 MNHEY, CDR2 SVGEGT. Trimming removed 2 bases from V and 2 bases from J; junction bases left unmatched: 9. The CDR3 DNA reads as TGTGCCAGCAGTTACAGACAGGGACGCACTGCCTACGAGCAGTACTTC. This gives the protein CASSYRQGRTAYEQYF.

The genes are TRBV11-3 and TRBJ2-6; no firm D call. The germline V and J ends were trimmed by 2 bases and 1 base, with 15 bases remaining between them. This CDR3 contains 18 residues. Germline V gene sequence: CDR1 SGHNT, CDR2 YENEEA. The CDR3 nucleotides are TGTGCCAGCAGCTTAAAGACGGAGCCCTTATCTGGGGCCAACGTCCTGACTTTC. Protein sequence: CASSLKTEPLSGANVLTF. Full variable domain (remainder filled in from reference TRBV11-3 and TRBJ2-6): EAGVVQSPRYKIIEKKQPVAFWCNPISGHNTLYWYLQNLGQGPELLIRYENEEAVDDSQLPKDRFSAERLKGVDSTLKIQPAELGDSAVYLCASSLKTEPLSGANVLTFGAGSRLTVL.

Concerning this clone itself: The same CDR3 can be traced to other DNA sequences in this sample. J is TRBJ1-1 and V is TRBV28; unclear D gene. Trimming shortened V by 2 bases and J by 0 bases, and 7 bases separated the two germline ends. CDR3 length equals 14 residues. Germline V gene sequence: CDR1 MDHEN, CDR2 SYDVKM. This CDR3 is CASSLPSMNTEAFF. The CDR3 DNA reads as TGTGCCAGCAGTTTACCCAGCATGAACACTGAAGCTTTCTTT.

The chain uses TRBV5-1 and TRBJ2-3; TRBD1 is a possible D gene (5 bases). The germline CDR1 and CDR2 sequences are SGHRS and YFSETQ. Trimming pared 0 bases from V and 1 base from J, leaving 12 bases between. The CDR3 runs 16 residues. The DNA for the CDR3 is TGCGCCAGCAGCTTGGCCATAGGGGCCCGCACAGATACGCAGTATTTT. Protein sequence: CASSLAIGARTDTQYF.

The gene calls are TRBV27 and TRBJ1-2, with TRBD1 as a possible D gene (6 bases). The CDR3 consists of 14 residues. Trimming took off 6 bases at V and 4 bases at J, with 15 bases between the two ends. Germline V gives CDR1 MNHEY, CDR2 SMNVEV (reference sequence). CDR3 in DNA: TGTGCCAGCAGATTAGGGGGAGGTAGCTATGGCTACACCTTC. As protein: CASRLGGGSYGYTF.

The rearrangement joins TRBV12-3 or TRBV12-4 to TRBJ1-1; the D gene is possibly TRBD1 (6 bases). The CDR3 runs to 13 residues. V gave up 3 bases and J gave up 5 bases, with 10 bases separating them. CDR3 DNA sequence: TGTGCCAGCAGTTTCAGCAGGGGTACTGAAGCTTTCTTT. Protein sequence: CASSFSRGTEAFF.

The chain links TRBV19 to TRBJ1-1; 7 nucleotides match TRBD1. CDR3 length equals 17 residues. V was clipped by 4 bases and J by 0 bases; unmatched bases: 11. Germline V gene data show CDR1 as LNHDA and CDR2 as SQIVND (reference sequence). The CDR3 DNA sequence: TGTGCCAGTAGTAGCCCTTACGGGACAGCTATGAACACTGAAGCTTTCTTT. This gives the protein CASSSPYGTAMNTEAFF.

This clone was observed once. The rearrangement links TRBV2 to TRBJ2-1, with 10 bases aligning to TRBD2. The CDR3 is 16 residues long. The V segment lost 3 bases and the J segment 7 bases; nucleotides outside the gene matches: 9. The germline V gene encodes CDR1 SNHLY and CDR2 FYNNEI. The CDR3 sequence: CASSESSGGVRNEQFF. The DNA for the CDR3 is TGTGCCAGCAGTGAGTCCAGCGGGGGGGTAAGGAATGAGCAGTTCTTC.

The V gene is TRBV6-5, the J gene TRBJ1-6; D is unresolved. Per germline, CDR1 MNHEY and CDR2 SVGAGI. The CDR3 spans 14 residues. V was trimmed by 3 bases and J by 7 bases, leaving 10 bases between them. For the CDR3, the DNA is TGTGCCAGCAGTTATAATCTTGGAAATTCACCCCTCCACTTT. This sequence encodes CASSYNLGNSPLHF.

This chain links TRBV4-2 with TRBJ1-2; D gene unclear. The V and J ends lost 0 bases and 4 bases respectively, with 15 bases between them. The CDR3 extends over 16 amino acids. CDR1 is LGHNA and CDR2 is YNFKEQ in the germline V gene. The CDR3 region has the DNA TGTGCCAGCAGCCAAGATCGAAGAATCGGCGGCTATGGCTACACCTTC. Encoded protein: CASSQDRRIGGYGYTF.

This chain joins TRBV6-1 and TRBJ1-6, with D unresolved. CDR1 and CDR2 (germline): MNHNS, SASEGT. The V gene lost 4 bases and the J gene lost 0 bases, with 16 bases spanning the gap. CDR3 length: 18 amino acids. CDR3 nucleotide sequence: TGTGCCAGCAGTGTCACCGTAACGGGAGCCTCCTATAATTCACCCCTCCACTTT. Encoded protein: CASSVTVTGASYNSPLHF.

This clone was found once. The rearrangement uses TRBV5-1 and TRBJ1-6; D gene ambiguous. Germline loops: CDR1 SGHRS, CDR2 YFSETQ. The CDR3 runs 14 residues. The V end was cut by 0 bases, the J end by 9 bases, with 10 bases between. The CDR3 DNA follows: TGCGCCAGCAGCTTGGAAGTCCGGGGTTCACCCCTCCACTTT. Encoded protein: CASSLEVRGSPLHF.

This chain links TRBV25-1 with TRBJ1-4; D is undetermined. Trimming removed 2 bases at V and 5 bases at J, with 9 bases between. The CDR3 runs to 14 residues. Germline V gives CDR1 MGHDK, CDR2 SYGVNS. The CDR3 spells CASSERQENEKLFF. In nucleotides, the CDR3 is TGTGCCAGCAGTGAAAGACAAGAAAATGAAAAACTGTTTTTT.

CDR3 nucleotide sequence: TGTGCCAGTAGTATTCCCGGGACAGTGGGGAACAATGAGCAGTTCTTC. Its protein is CASSIPGTVGNNEQFF. The rearrangement uses TRBV19 and TRBJ2-1; 7 bases agree with TRBD1. Germline values: CDR1 LNHDA, CDR2 SQIVND (reference sequence). Trimming cost V 3 bases and J 5 bases; bases outside gene matches: 10. The CDR3 has 16 amino acids.

As DNA, the CDR3 is TGTGCCAGTAGTATTGGATACAGTCCTAACTATGGCTACACCTTC. It is translated as CASSIGYSPNYGYTF. The V and J genes are TRBV19 and TRBJ1-2; D remains unclear. Looked up from germline, CDR1 is LNHDA and CDR2 is SQIVND (reference sequence). The CDR3 contains 15 residues. V was pared by 3 bases and J by 0 bases, with 11 bases between.

The gene calls are TRBV7-8 and TRBJ2-3; D remains unclear. Looked up from germline, CDR1 is SGHVS and CDR2 is FQNEAQ. The CDR3 is 12 residues long. V was cut by 5 bases and J by 9 bases, with 12 bases left in between. For the CDR3, the DNA is TGTGCCAGCAGCCCGTCCCCCCCCACGCAGTATTTT. This translates into CASSPSPPTQYF.

The chain carries TRBV6-1 and TRBJ1-5; no definite D call. In germline, CDR1 is MNHNS, CDR2 SASEGT. V was pared by 7 bases and J by 7 bases, with 14 bases between. The CDR3 is made up of 13 amino acids. CDR3 nucleotide sequence: TGTGCCAGCACGGAGGGCAGGCACCAGCCCCAGCATTTT. This codes for CASTEGRHQPQHF.